The table lists the clone carrying this T cell receptor (beta chain) with a count of one. This sample was included in a study of blood T cell repertoires in COVID-19. Background on the study: The United States, Italy and Spain provided the acute and convalescent COVID-19 samples.

The CDR3 consists of 14 residues. Trimming removed 2 bases from V and 11 bases from J, with 15 bases in between. Germline V lookup: CDR1 SEHNR, CDR2 FQNEAQ (reference sequence). Per the study methods: Nucleated cell counts were estimated from reference gene primer amplification. Clones were read by immunoSEQ multiplex PCR, and TCRdb kept only the in-frame ones, dropping some. The V and J calls and clone size were taken over from that table, and D and trimming were inferred from the DNA. The sample shows around 250,000 clones, 86% of them seen only once. Participant age was roughly 18 to 90 years, and participants resided in roughly 25 US areas.

The specimen sequenced was PBMCs or T cells enriched from blood (not recorded which). This TCR was recovered from a woman aged 45-65 years who had recovered from COVID-19. The V and J genes are TRBV7-9 and TRBJ1-4; D unresolved. The CDR3: CASSLSGGGVKLFF. The CDR3 nucleotides are TGTGCCAGCAGCTTATCGGGTGGAGGTGTGAAACTGTTTTTT.